This T cell receptor (beta chain) was captured in a study of T cell responses to AZD1222 COVID-19 vaccine. General observations from the study: Clonal diversity may have been underestimated, and the donors were mostly white British, with more females than males.

This clone showed up just a few times. Its antigen is unknown. CDR3 length: 14 amino acids. CDR1 SGHDT and CDR2 YYEEEE come from the germline V gene. V lost 0 bases and J 4 bases, leaving 10 bases between the germline ends. Generated by immunoSEQ multiplex PCR, the TCRdb table keeps only in-frame clones and is missing some. In the table there are 75,000 to 100,000 clones, 70% to 90% of which are singletons. The receptor was isolated from an adult in good health. The sequencing used peripheral blood, collected on day 0 of AZD1222 vaccination. This chain connects TRBV5-6 to TRBJ1-1; no definite D call. The CDR3 DNA follows: TGTGCCAGCAGCTTGGTTCCAACGGGCACTGAAGCTTTCTTT. Amino acid sequence: CASSLVPTGTEAFF.